The 11 T cell receptor beta chains below were found in one sample sequenced in a study of CD4 T cells in relation to SARS-CoV-2 and coronaviruses. No antigen has been assigned to these receptors. Assay: immunoSEQ multiplex PCR; the TCRdb copy retains only in-frame clones and omits some. The sample lists roughly 25,000 clones; around 80% were seen once. CD4+ T cells from unexposed donors were obtained before the COVID-19 pandemic (2011-2018). The cells were cultured for 10 days before CD4+ T cells were isolated. The sequenced sample was CD4+ T cells from PBMCs, cultured in vitro. The receptors derive from a human donor in good health.

The chain recombines TRBV1 with TRBJ2-7; the table's D gene call, TRBD2, was not cross checked with the DNA. TRBV1 is deemed a pseudogene. The CDR3 runs 15 residues. The CDR3 loop is CTSSHGTGSEDEQYF. The CDR3 nucleotides are TGCACCAGCAGCCACGGAACCGGAAGCGAGGACGAGCAGTACTTC.

V is TRBV7-7 and J is TRBJ2-2, with unresolved D. The CDR3 length is 14 residues. V gave up 2 bases and J gave up 5 bases, with 9 bases separating them. CDR1 and CDR2 (germline): SSHAT, FNYEAQ (reference sequence). In DNA form, the CDR3 reads TGTGCCAGCAGCTTAAGCAGGATAACCGGGGAGCTGTTTTTT. Translating it yields CASSLSRITGELFF.

The rearrangement links TRBV29-1 to TRBJ1-1; maybe TRBD1 (6 bases). Trimming pared 4 bases from V and 7 bases from J, leaving 16 bases between. The CDR3 has 13 amino acids. The V gene's germline CDR1 is SQVTM and CDR2 ANQGSEA. The CDR3 DNA sequence: TGCAGCGTTGGGCCTGGACAGCGACTTGAAGCTTTCTTT. Its translation is CSVGPGQRLEAFF.

The CDR3 DNA reads TGTGCCAGCTCACCGCGGGGGCTAGCGGTATACACCGGGGAGCTGTTTTTT. It specifies CASSPRGLAVYTGELFF. The chain has TRBV18 and TRBJ2-2; a weak D match, TRBD2 (7 bases). From germline, CDR1 is KGHSH and CDR2 LQKENI. The CDR3 is 17 residues long. The V gene lost 3 bases and the J gene lost 3 bases, with 17 bases spanning the gap.

V is TRBV11-2 and J is TRBJ2-7, with 9 bases identical to TRBD1. CDR1 and CDR2 from the germline V gene are SGHAT and FQNNGV. CDR3 size: 17 residues. Trimming at V came to 1 base and at J to 1 base, leaving 8 bases not matched to a gene. CDR3 nucleotides: TGTGCCAGCAGCTTAGGAGTTAGGGACAGGGCTTCCTACGAGCAGTACTTC. The encoded protein is CASSLGVRDRASYEQYF.

CDR3 loop: CASSVSSQGETEAFF. The CDR3, as DNA: TGTGCCAGCAGCGTTAGTTCACAGGGGGAAACTGAAGCTTTCTTT. The chain employs TRBV9 and TRBJ1-1; TRBD1 matches 8 bases. Germline CDR1 SGDLS, CDR2 YYNGEE. The CDR3 length is 15 residues. V shed 2 bases and J 5 bases; nucleotides not matched to a gene: 8. Variable domain in full (rest from reference TRBV9 and TRBJ1-1): DSGVTQTPKHLITATGQRVTLRCSPRSGDLSVYWYQQSLDQGLQFLIQYYNGEERAKGNILERFSAQQFPDLHSELNLSSLELGDSALYFCASSVSSQGETEAFFGQGTRLTVV.

The chain combines TRBV5-1 with TRBJ1-5; D remains ambiguous. V was pared by 7 bases and J by 5 bases, with 4 bases between. The CDR3 length is 10 residues. Germline CDR1 is SGHRS and CDR2 is YFSETQ. DNA of the CDR3: TGCGCCAGCCGCCATCAGCCCCAGCATTTT. The encoded protein is CASRHQPQHF.

The CDR3 nucleotides read TGCGCCAGCAGCTTGACCACGACAGGGGACACTGAAGCTTTCTTT. It specifies CASSLTTTGDTEAFF. The chain couples TRBV5-1 to TRBJ1-1, with TRBD1 matching over 8 bases. The germline gives CDR1 SGHRS, CDR2 YFSETQ. J lost 3 bases, V lost 1 base, and 5 bases had no gene match. The CDR3 totals 15 residues.

The genes are TRBV19 and TRBJ2-5; weak D call: TRBD2 (5 bases). Germline V gene lookup returns CDR1 LNHDA and CDR2 SQIVND (reference sequence). Trimming took off 5 bases at V and 5 bases at J, with 15 bases between the two ends. CDR3 length: 14 amino acids. The CDR3 sequence: CASSPPGGYETQYF. DNA for the CDR3: TGTGCCAGTAGTCCCCCGGGCGGGTACGAGACCCAGTACTTC.

V gene TRBV7-9 combines with J gene TRBJ2-1; the match to TRBD2 covers 8 bases. V lost 5 bases and J lost 6; bases outside the gene matches: 15. Germline V gives CDR1 SEHNR, CDR2 FQNEAQ (reference sequence). The CDR3 has 17 residues. CDR3 coding DNA: TGTGCCAGCAGCCCGGGGCCGGGACTAGGCGGGGGCAATGAGCAGTTCTTC. Translation: CASSPGPGLGGGNEQFF.

This chain connects TRBV6-2 or TRBV6-3 to TRBJ2-7, with D perhaps TRBD2 (6 bases). This CDR3 is built from 15 residues. Germline CDR1 MNHEY, CDR2 SVGEGT. V was clipped by 0 bases and J by 6 bases, with 15 bases between them. The CDR3 bases are TGTGCCAGCAGTTACTCTACGGGGACTGAGGGCGAGCAGTACTTC. It codes for CASSYSTGTEGEQYF.